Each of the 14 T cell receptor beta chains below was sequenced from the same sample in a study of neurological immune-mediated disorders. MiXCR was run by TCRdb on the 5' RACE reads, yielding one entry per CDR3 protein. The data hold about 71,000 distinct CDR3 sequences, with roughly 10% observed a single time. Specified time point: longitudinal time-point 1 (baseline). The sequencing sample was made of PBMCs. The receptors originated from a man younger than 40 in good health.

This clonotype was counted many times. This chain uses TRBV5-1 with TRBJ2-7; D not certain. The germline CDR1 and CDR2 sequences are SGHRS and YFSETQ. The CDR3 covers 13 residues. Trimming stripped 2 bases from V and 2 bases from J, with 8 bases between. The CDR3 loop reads CASSLVTTYEQYF. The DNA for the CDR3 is TGCGCCAGCAGCTTAGTCACAACCTACGAGCAGTACTTC.

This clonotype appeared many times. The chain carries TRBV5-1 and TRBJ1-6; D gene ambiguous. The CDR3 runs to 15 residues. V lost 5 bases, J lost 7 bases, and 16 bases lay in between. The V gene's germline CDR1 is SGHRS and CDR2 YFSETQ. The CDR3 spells CASSLYGSLNSPLHF. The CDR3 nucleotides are TGCGCCAGCAGTTTGTATGGAAGCCTAAATTCACCCCTCCACTTT.

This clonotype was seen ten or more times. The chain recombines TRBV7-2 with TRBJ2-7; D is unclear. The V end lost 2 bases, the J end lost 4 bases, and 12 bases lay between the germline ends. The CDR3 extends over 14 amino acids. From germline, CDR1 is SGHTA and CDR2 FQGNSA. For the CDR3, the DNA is TGTGCCAGCAGCTTATCACAAGCCCAGTACGAGCAGTACTTC. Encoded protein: CASSLSQAQYEQYF.

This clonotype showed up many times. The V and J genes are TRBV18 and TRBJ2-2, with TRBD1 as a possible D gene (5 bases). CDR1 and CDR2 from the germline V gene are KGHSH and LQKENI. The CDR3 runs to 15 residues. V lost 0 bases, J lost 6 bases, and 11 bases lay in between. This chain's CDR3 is CASSPPARDPGELFF. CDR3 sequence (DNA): TGTGCCAGCTCACCACCGGCCAGGGATCCCGGGGAGCTGTTTTTT.

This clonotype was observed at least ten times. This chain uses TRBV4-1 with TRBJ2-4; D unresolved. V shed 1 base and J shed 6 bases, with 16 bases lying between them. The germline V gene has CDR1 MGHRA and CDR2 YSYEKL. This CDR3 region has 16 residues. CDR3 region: CASSQGLESQANIQYF. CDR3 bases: TGCGCCAGCAGCCAAGGCCTAGAATCCCAAGCAAACATTCAGTACTTC.

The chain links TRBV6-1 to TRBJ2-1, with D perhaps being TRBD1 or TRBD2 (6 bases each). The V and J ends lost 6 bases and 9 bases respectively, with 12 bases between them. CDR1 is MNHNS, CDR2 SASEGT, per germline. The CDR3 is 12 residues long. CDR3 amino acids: CASSYGGLEQFF. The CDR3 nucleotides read TGTGCCAGCAGCTATGGGGGGCTTGAGCAGTTCTTC.

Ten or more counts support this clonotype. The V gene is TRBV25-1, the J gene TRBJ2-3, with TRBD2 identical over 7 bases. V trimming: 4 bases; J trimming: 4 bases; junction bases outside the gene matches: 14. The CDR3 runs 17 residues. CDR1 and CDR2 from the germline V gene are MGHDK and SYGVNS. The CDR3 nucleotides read TGTGCCAGCAGTGCCTCTCAGAACAAGGCGGGGGCAGATACGCAGTATTTT. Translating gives CASSASQNKAGADTQYF. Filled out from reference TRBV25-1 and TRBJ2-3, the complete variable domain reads EADIYQTPRYLVIGTGKKITLECSQTMGHDKMYWYQQDPGMELHLIHYSYGVNSTEKGDLSSESTVSRIRTEHFPLTLESARPSHTSQYLCASSASQNKAGADTQYFGPGTRLTVL.

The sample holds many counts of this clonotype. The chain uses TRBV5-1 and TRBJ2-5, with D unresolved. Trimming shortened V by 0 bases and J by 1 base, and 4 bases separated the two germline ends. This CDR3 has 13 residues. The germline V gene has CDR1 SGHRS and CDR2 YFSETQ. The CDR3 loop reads CASSLGLQETQYF. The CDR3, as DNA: TGCGCCAGCAGCTTGGGGCTCCAAGAGACCCAGTACTTC.

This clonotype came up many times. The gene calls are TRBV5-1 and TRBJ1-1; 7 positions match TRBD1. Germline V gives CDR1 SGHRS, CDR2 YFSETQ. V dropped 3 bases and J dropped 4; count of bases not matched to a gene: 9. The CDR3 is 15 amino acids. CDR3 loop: CASSSDGQAGTEAFF. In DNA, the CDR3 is TGCGCCAGCAGCTCGGACGGACAGGCTGGCACTGAAGCTTTCTTT.

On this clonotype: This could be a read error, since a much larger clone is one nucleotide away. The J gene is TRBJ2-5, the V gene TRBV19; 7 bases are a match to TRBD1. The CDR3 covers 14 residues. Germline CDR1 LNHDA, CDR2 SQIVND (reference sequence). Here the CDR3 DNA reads TGTGTCACGAATGACAGGGTTCGGTCGGAGACCCAGTACTTC. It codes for CVTNDRVRSETQYF.

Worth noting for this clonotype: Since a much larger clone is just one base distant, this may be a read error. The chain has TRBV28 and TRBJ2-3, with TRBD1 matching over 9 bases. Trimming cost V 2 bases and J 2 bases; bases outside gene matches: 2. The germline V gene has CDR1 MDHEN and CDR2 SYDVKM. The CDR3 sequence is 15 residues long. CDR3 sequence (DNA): TGTGCCAGCAGTTTAGGGACAGGGCACACAGATACGCAGTATTTT. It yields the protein CASSLGTGHTDTQYF.

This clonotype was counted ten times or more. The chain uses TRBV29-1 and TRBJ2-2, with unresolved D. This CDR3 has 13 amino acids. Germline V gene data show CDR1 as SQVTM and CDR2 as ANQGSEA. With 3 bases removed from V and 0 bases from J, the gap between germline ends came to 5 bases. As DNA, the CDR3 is TGCAGCGTTGATCCGGCGAACACCGGGGAGCTGTTTTTT. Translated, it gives CSVDPANTGELFF.

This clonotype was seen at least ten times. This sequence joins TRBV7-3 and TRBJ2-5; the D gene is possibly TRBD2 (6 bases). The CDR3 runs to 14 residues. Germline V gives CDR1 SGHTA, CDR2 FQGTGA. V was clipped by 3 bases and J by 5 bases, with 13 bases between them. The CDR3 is CASSFGTAGETQYF. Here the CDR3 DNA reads TGTGCCAGCAGCTTCGGGACGGCGGGGGAGACCCAGTACTTC.

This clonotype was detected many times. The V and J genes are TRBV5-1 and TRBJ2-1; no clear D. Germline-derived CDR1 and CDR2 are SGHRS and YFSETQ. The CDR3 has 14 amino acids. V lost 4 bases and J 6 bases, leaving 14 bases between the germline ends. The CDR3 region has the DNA TGCGCCAGCAGCCCGGGCGTCGAGGCCAATGAGCAGTTCTTC. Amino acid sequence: CASSPGVEANEQFF.